This TCR beta chain is drawn from a study of beta chain features in type 1 diabetes. The investigators reverse transcribed all of the isolated RNA, so they sequenced expressed TCRB transcripts. Sequencing used immunoSEQ multiplex PCR; TCRdb keeps in-frame clones, though not all of them. Of more than 300,000 clones detected, over 10% appear once; the ten largest clones hold around 0.015%. Germline CDR1 MNHEY, CDR2 SVGAGI. CDR3 length equals 14 residues. V lost 1 base, J lost 4 bases, and 9 bases lay in between. The material sequenced was naive CD4+ T cells from blood. The J gene is TRBJ2-3, the V gene TRBV6-5; the D gene is possibly TRBD2 (6 bases). The source of this sequence is a man aged 18 to 30 in good health. The CDR3 sequence is CASSYFGSADTQYF. CDR3 in DNA: TGTGCCAGCAGTTACTTCGGGAGCGCAGATACGCAGTATTTT.